This T cell receptor (beta chain) is drawn from a study of cytomegalovirus exposure and HLA in healthy donors. About the research overall: According to later analysis, the same platform produced the 120 or so validation and several hundred first-cohort repertoires. Study-wide points: Reported results showed that the classifier diagnosed cytomegalovirus status with high specificity and sensitivity.

Germline lookup yields CDR1 LGHNT and CDR2 FRNRAP. Trimming stripped 0 bases from V and 8 bases from J, with 19 bases between. This CDR3 region has 16 residues. The method was immunoSEQ multiplex PCR; TCRdb's version includes in-frame clones alone and lacks a portion of them. The table has tens of thousands of clones, over 95% seen once. This clone was recorded only once. Its antigen is not known. Sequencing was done on a sample of PBMCs. The chain uses TRBV12-5 and TRBJ1-2; the D is unclear. This TCR came from a man aged 18 to 29 in good health and CMV-seronegative. CDR3 nucleotide sequence: TGTGCTAGTGGTTTGGTACCTGGACTCCAAGGTAGCGGCTACACCTTC. Amino acids: CASGLVPGLQGSGYTF.